One sample yielded the 10 T cell receptor beta chains listed below, sequenced in a study of cytomegalovirus exposure and HLA in healthy donors. The PCR made use of 60 Vbeta and 13 Jbeta primers. The method was immunoSEQ multiplex PCR; TCRdb's version includes in-frame clones alone and lacks a portion of them. The sample includes approximately 140,000 clones, about four fifths seen only once; the top ten take approximately 6%. The material sequenced was PBMCs. These receptors were collected from a man aged 50 to 60 in good health and CMV-seropositive.

As regards this clone: The sample contains more than one DNA sequence encoding this CDR3. Written as DNA, the CDR3 is TGTGCCAGCAGCGTAGGACAGGGTCACTATGGCTACACCTTC. The encoded protein is CASSVGQGHYGYTF. J is TRBJ1-2 and V is TRBV9; 7 positions agree with TRBD1. Trimming cost V 0 bases and J 3 bases; bases outside gene matches: 2. Germline V CDR1 and CDR2: SGDLS, YYNGEE. This CDR3 region has 14 residues.

The chain employs TRBV2 and TRBJ1-1, with 9 bases that match TRBD1. The CDR3 spans 15 residues. The V gene end was trimmed by 8 bases and the J gene end by 4 bases; junction bases not matched to a gene: 11. In germline, CDR1 is SNHLY, CDR2 FYNNEI. As DNA, the CDR3 is TGTGCCAGCTTGGACAGGGGAGGCTCAAGCACTGAAGCTTTCTTT. This gives the protein CASLDRGGSSTEAFF.

The rearrangement links TRBV5-1 to TRBJ2-3; D not resolved. The length of the CDR3 is 14 residues. The V end lost 2 bases, the J end lost 6 bases, and 13 bases lay between the germline ends. Germline V CDR1 and CDR2: SGHRS, YFSETQ. The CDR3 bases are TGCGCCAGCAGCTTCGAACCGACTCTGGATACGCAGTATTTT. Protein product: CASSFEPTLDTQYF.

The gene calls are TRBV9 and TRBJ2-3; no clear D. Germline CDR1 reads SGDLS; CDR2 reads YYNGEE. The V gene lost 6 bases and the J gene lost 3 bases, with 11 bases spanning the gap. This CDR3 contains 13 residues. DNA of the CDR3: TGTGCCAGCACCAAGACGGGTACAGATACGCAGTATTTT. It is translated as CASTKTGTDTQYF.

The table lists this clone with a few counts. The rearrangement uses TRBV5-1 and TRBJ2-2, with 13 bases that match TRBD2. Germline V gene sequence: CDR1 SGHRS, CDR2 YFSETQ. After removal of 4 bases from V and 1 base from J, the junction contained 4 bases not matched to a gene. The CDR3 is made up of 17 amino acids. The CDR3 loop reads CASSPGTSGENTGELFF. For the CDR3, the DNA is TGCGCCAGCAGCCCCGGGACTAGCGGGGAGAACACCGGGGAGCTGTTTTTT.

The chain employs TRBV6-5 and TRBJ2-5; TRBD2 agrees at 7 bases. The germline CDR1 and CDR2 sequences are MNHEY and SVGAGI. This CDR3 has 13 amino acids. After removal of 7 bases from V and 5 bases from J, the junction contained 7 bases not matched to a gene. The CDR3 sequence: CASKRTAGETQYF. The CDR3 DNA is TGTGCCAGCAAGCGCACAGCGGGGGAGACCCAGTACTTC.

CDR3 sequence: CASSQTDSYTGELFF. The CDR3 bases are TGCGCCAGCAGCCAAACGGACAGCTACACCGGGGAGCTGTTTTTT. V is TRBV4-1 and J is TRBJ2-2; possibly TRBD1 for D (6 bases). Germline V gene lookup returns CDR1 MGHRA and CDR2 YSYEKL. This CDR3 region has 15 residues. Trimming took 2 bases from V and 3 from J, leaving 10 bases between them.

A single count supports this clone. Written as DNA, the CDR3 is TGTGCCAGCTCAATCCTCAATCAGCCCCAGCATTTT. This sequence encodes CASSILNQPQHF. This chain uses TRBV18 with TRBJ1-5; D is unresolved. Germline CDR1 and CDR2: KGHSH and LQKENI. This CDR3 is built from 12 residues. Trimming cost V 5 bases and J 3 bases, with 5 bases left between them.

This clone was picked up a small number of times. The V and J genes are TRBV5-1 and TRBJ2-3; 8 bases fit TRBD2. Germline values: CDR1 SGHRS, CDR2 YFSETQ. V was clipped by 4 bases and J by 7 bases; unmatched bases: 5. The CDR3 sequence is 13 residues long. The CDR3 DNA reads as TGCGCCAGCAGCCCCGGACTAGCCAATACGCAGTATTTT. Amino acid sequence: CASSPGLANTQYF.

The chain employs TRBV4-1 and TRBJ2-5; the D is unclear. Near its end, the DNA agrees better with TRBJ2-7, so the J call may be wrong. Germline V gene sequence: CDR1 MGHRA, CDR2 YSYEKL. There are 13 residues in the CDR3. The CDR3 nucleotides read TGCGCCAGCAGCCAAGAAAGGGACTACGAGCAGTACTTC. Translation: CASSQERDYEQYF.